What follows is one T cell receptor beta chain and its context. Its specificity is unknown. The data derive from a study of OX40 agonist ivuxolimab in advanced cancers. The CDR3 has 14 residues. Per the germline V gene, CDR1 is SGHVS and CDR2 is FNYEAQ. With 1 base removed from V and 1 base from J, the gap between germline ends came to 7 bases. The data were produced by immunoSEQ multiplex PCR, yet TCRdb's version contains in-frame clones alone and is incomplete. The sample has around 19,000 clones; roughly 80% are singletons. Regarding the study as a whole: Dosing at 0.1 to 3.0 mg/kg was accompanied by clonal expansion of CD4+ and CD8+ blood T cells by week 6.

The sequencing here drew on CD4+ or CD8+ T cells sorted from blood, taken in a trial of the OX40 agonist ivuxolimab. This TCR derives from an adult with an advanced solid tumor such as melanoma, head and neck, liver or kidney cancer. The chain employs TRBV7-6 and TRBJ1-1; D gene unclear. The CDR3 protein is CASSLGWGNTEAFF. The CDR3, as DNA: TGTGCCAGCAGCTTAGGTTGGGGGAACACTGAAGCTTTCTTT.